Each of the 2 T cell receptor beta chains below was sequenced from the same sample in a study of T cell responses to AZD1222 COVID-19 vaccine. The data were produced by immunoSEQ multiplex PCR, yet TCRdb's version contains in-frame clones alone and is incomplete. The table records under 200,000 clones, about nine tenths of them present only once. The sequenced sample was peripheral blood, obtained on day 0 of AZD1222 vaccination. These receptors originate from an adult in good health.

The chain carries TRBV10-1 and TRBJ1-2; D is ambiguous. This CDR3 is built from 12 residues. Trimming took off 8 bases at V and 13 bases at J, with 20 bases between the two ends. The germline CDR1 and CDR2 sequences are WNHNN and SYGVQD (reference sequence). CDR3 DNA: TGCGCCAGCGGACGGGTACATGGTTGCAGCACCTTC. Amino acids: CASGRVHGCSTF.

V is TRBV7-2 and J is TRBJ1-1; tentatively, D is TRBD1 (6 bases). The V end was cut by 5 bases, the J end by 0 bases, with 13 bases between. The CDR3 runs to 15 residues. CDR1 and CDR2 from the germline V gene are SGHTA and FQGNSA. CDR3 bases: TGTGCCAGCAGCCCCGACAGGACCATGAACACTGAAGCTTTCTTT. It encodes CASSPDRTMNTEAFF.